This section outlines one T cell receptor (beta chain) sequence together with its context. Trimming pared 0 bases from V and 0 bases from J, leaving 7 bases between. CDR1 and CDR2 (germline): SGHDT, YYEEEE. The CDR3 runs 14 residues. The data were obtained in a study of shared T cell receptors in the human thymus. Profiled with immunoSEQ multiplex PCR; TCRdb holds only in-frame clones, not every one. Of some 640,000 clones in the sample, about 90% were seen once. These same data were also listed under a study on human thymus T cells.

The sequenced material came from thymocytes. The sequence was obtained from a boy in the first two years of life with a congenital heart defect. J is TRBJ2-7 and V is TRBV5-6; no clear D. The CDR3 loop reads CASSLGLSSYEQYF. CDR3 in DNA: TGTGCCAGCAGCTTGGGACTGAGCTCCTACGAGCAGTACTTC. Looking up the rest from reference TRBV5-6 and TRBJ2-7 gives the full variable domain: DAGVTQSPTHLIKTRGQQVTLRCSPKSGHDTVSWYQQALGQGPQFIFQYYEEEERQRGNFPDRFSGHQFPNYSSELNVNALLLGDSALYLCASSLGLSSYEQYFGPGTRLTVT.